This entry lists 19 T cell receptor beta chains sequenced from one sample in a study of tumor-infiltrating lymphocytes in primary liver carcinoma. Making TCR beta cDNA involved approximately 510 ng total RNA and a constant-region primer. Libraries for TCR beta were built through three nested multiplex PCR rounds, which together made up a slightly modified ARM-PCR procedure. With TRBV1-TRBV30 forward primers and a C-beta reverse primer, the first two PCR rounds were run for around 11 cycles each. TCRdb passed the multiplex PCR reads through MiXCR, listing each CDR3 protein once. The sample holds around 81,000 distinct CDR3 sequences; 65% to 75% are singletons and the top ten take 12% to 15%. Joint extraction of RNA and DNA used roughly 19-32 mg of bulk tissue that was unsorted. Sequencing input: liver tumor tissue from sampling region 4. The subset was: tumor region T4, right-lateral pole. All receptors come from a woman aged 55-70 years with primary liver carcinoma and hepatitis B virus infection.

A word on this clonotype: One junction end does not reproduce the germline sequence, and a read error may be involved. This rearrangement joins TRBV7-9 to TRBJ2-5, with 12 bases aligning to TRBD2. Germline loops: CDR1 SEHNR, CDR2 FQNEAQ (reference sequence). The CDR3 runs to 16 residues. The CDR3 coding sequence is TGTGCGAGCAGCCCCCGGACTAGCGGGAACCAAGGGATCCAGTACTTC. Translating it yields CASSPRTSGNQGIQYF.

The rearrangement joins TRBV12-3 or TRBV12-4 to TRBJ2-5; D ambiguous. The CDR3 has 13 amino acids. V was cut by 4 bases and J by 5 bases, with 11 bases left in between. Here the CDR3 DNA reads TGTGCCAGCAGTTCACGGGCCCAGGAGACCCAGTACTTC. Translating it yields CASSSRAQETQYF.

The chain uses TRBV6-1 and TRBJ2-2, with 9 bases fitting TRBD2. CDR3 length equals 16 residues. CDR1 is MNHNS and CDR2 is SASEGT in the germline V gene. In nucleotides, the CDR3 is TGTACCAACAGCTCCAGGACTAGCGTTAACACCGGGGAGCTGTTTTTT. Protein sequence: CTNSSRTSVNTGELFF.

This clonotype has a count of ten or more. The chain employs TRBV6-5 and TRBJ2-1; D is perhaps TRBD2 (6 bases). The germline CDR1 and CDR2 sequences are MNHEY and SVGAGI. Trimming pared 5 bases from V and 7 bases from J, leaving 15 bases between. The CDR3 consists of 14 residues. CDR3 in DNA: TGTGCCAGCAGTCGGGGTAGCGGTTCGAATGAGCAGTTCTTC. Protein sequence: CASSRGSGSNEQFF.

About this clonotype itself: As the CDR3 is not closed by the conserved phenylalanine or tryptophan, this likely results from a read error. Here the CDR3 reads CSATGTEYSNQPQHL. CDR3 DNA: TGCAGTGCTACCGGGACAGAGTATAGCAATCAGCCCCAGCATTTA. This chain connects TRBV20-1 to TRBJ1-5; TRBD1 aligns across 7 bases. The CDR3 loop spans 15 amino acids. V lost 4 bases and J lost 0; bases outside the gene matches: 6. Germline V lookup: CDR1 DFQATT, CDR2 SNEGSKA (reference sequence).

Regarding this clonotype: A junction end diverges from the germline sequence, so it may reflect a read error. The genes are TRBV7-8 and TRBJ2-6; 10 positions match TRBD1. The CDR3 contains 17 residues. CDR1 SGHVS and CDR2 FQNEAQ come from the germline V gene. In nucleotides, the CDR3 is TGTGCCACCAGCATGGGTACACCAAGACAGGGGGCCAAACTCCTGACTTTC. It is translated as CATSMGTPRQGAKLLTF.

The CDR3 loop is CASSLWGAPYEQYF. The CDR3 DNA is TGTGCCAGCAGCTTATGGGGCGCCCCCTACGAGCAGTACTTC. The rearrangement links TRBV11-2 to TRBJ2-7, with D possibly matching TRBD1 (5 bases). Germline CDR1 SGHAT, CDR2 FQNNGV. V was cut by 2 bases and J by 2 bases, with 10 bases left in between. The CDR3 length is 14 residues.

As for this clonotype: A much bigger clone sits one base away, suggesting this may be a read error. The CDR3 nucleotides are TGCGTCAGCAGCCTCAGGAATCATGGCGGCGAGCAGTACTTC. It encodes CVSSLRNHGGEQYF. The genes are TRBV5-1 and TRBJ2-7; no clear D gene. CDR3 size: 14 residues. Germline V gives CDR1 SGHRS, CDR2 YFSETQ.

Details on this clonotype: At one end the junction does not follow the germline gene, possibly because of a read error. The chain links TRBV28 to TRBJ1-5, with 7 bases fitting TRBD1. Germline loops: CDR1 MDHEN, CDR2 SYDVKM. The CDR3 consists of 13 residues. CDR3 DNA sequence: TGTGTCAGCTCAGGGGGTACGGGGCAGCCCCAGCATTTT. Translating it yields CVSSGGTGQPQHF.

On this clonotype itself: Likely a read error: the CDR3 ends without its conserved phenylalanine or tryptophan. V is TRBV28 and J is TRBJ2-7; 8 bases agree with TRBD2. V was clipped by 11 bases and J by 3 bases; unmatched bases: 15. This CDR3 is built from 15 residues. Per the germline V gene, CDR1 is MDHEN and CDR2 is SYDVKM. In DNA form, the CDR3 reads TGTGCCGGCACTCCCGGGGGGGTCCCTCTCTACGAGCAGTACTTA. This encodes CAGTPGGVPLYEQYL.

A remark on this clonotype: Mismatch with germline at one junction end may stem from a read error. The gene calls are TRBV11-2 and TRBJ2-3; weak D call: TRBD1 (5 bases). The J call is doubtful: the DNA matches TRBJ1-5 better. The CDR3 runs to 14 residues. The germline V gene has CDR1 SGHAT and CDR2 FQNNGV. DNA of the CDR3: TGTGTCAGCAGCATGGGGCTTCCCACAGAAACGCAGCATTTT. Translation gives CVSSMGLPTETQHF.

Concerning this clonotype: The junction departs from germline at one end; a sequencing error may be responsible. The CDR3 nucleotides read TGCACCAGTGCTACTTGCGGGAGTCCCCCAGATACGCAGTATTTT. This gives the protein CTSATCGSPPDTQYF. The rearrangement joins TRBV5-1 to TRBJ2-3; 7 positions agree with TRBD2. CDR3 length: 15 amino acids. Looked up from germline, CDR1 is SGHRS and CDR2 is YFSETQ.

The chain is built from TRBV29-1 and TRBJ1-1, with TRBD1 identical over 8 bases. Germline CDR1 is SQVTM and CDR2 is ANQGSEA. The CDR3 covers 14 residues. J lost 4 bases, V lost 6 bases, and 10 bases had no gene match. The CDR3 sequence: CSVDRDTMGTEAFF. Here the CDR3 DNA reads TGCAGCGTGGACAGGGACACTATGGGCACTGAAGCTTTCTTT.

The chain carries TRBV11-3 and TRBJ2-1; TRBD2 agrees at 10 bases. Per germline, CDR1 SGHNT and CDR2 YENEEA. This CDR3 comprises 19 residues. After removal of 5 bases from V and 6 bases from J, the junction contained 19 bases not matched to a gene. The CDR3 loop reads CASSAGLGGLARGSNEQFF. DNA for the CDR3: TGTGCCAGCAGCGCCGGACTGGGGGGACTAGCGAGAGGATCCAATGAGCAGTTCTTC.

This clonotype was detected once. A clone one base away is much larger, so this may be a read error. The chain uses TRBV4-1 and TRBJ1-2; no reliable D call. Germline values: CDR1 MGHRA, CDR2 YSYEKL. The CDR3 is made up of 16 amino acids. Trimming stripped 1 base from V and 3 bases from J, with 15 bases between. CDR3 nucleotides: TGCGCCAGCAGCCAAGGTGCGCCGGTGCGCGACTATGGCTACACCTTC. This translates into CASSQGAPVRDYGYTF.

The chain carries TRBV6-1 and TRBJ1-1; weak D call: TRBD1 (5 bases). V shed 8 bases and J shed 3 bases, with 25 bases lying between them. Per germline, CDR1 MNHNS and CDR2 SASEGT. The CDR3 covers 17 residues. The chain's CDR3 is CASGTRSSGVRDTEAFF. The CDR3 coding sequence is TGTGCCAGCGGTACAAGGAGTTCGGGGGTAAGGGACACTGAAGCTTTCTTT.

The rearrangement joins TRBV4-2 to TRBJ2-2, with a tentative D call TRBD1 (6 bases). The CDR3 contains 17 residues. Germline V lookup: CDR1 LGHNA, CDR2 YNFKEQ. V dropped 4 bases and J dropped 7 bases, with 22 bases sitting between them. The CDR3 reads CASSPATNSQQGGELFF. The CDR3 DNA reads as TGTGCCAGCAGCCCGGCCACTAACTCCCAACAGGGCGGGGAGCTGTTTTTT.

This clonotype appeared many times. This chain links TRBV29-1 with TRBJ2-7; 9 bases line up with TRBD1. V trimming: 3 bases; J trimming: 6 bases; junction bases outside the gene matches: 3. The CDR3 totals 12 residues. Germline V lookup: CDR1 SQVTM, CDR2 ANQGSEA. CDR3: CSVDGTGPEQYF. Here the CDR3 DNA reads TGCAGCGTTGACGGGACAGGGCCCGAGCAGTACTTC.

Details on this clonotype: One end of the junction fails to match germline, which may point to a read error. The chain joins TRBV28 to TRBJ2-2; unclear D gene. Germline CDR1 and CDR2: MDHEN and SYDVKM. The CDR3 totals 13 residues. In nucleotides, the CDR3 is TGTGCCAGGAGTTTGGGGATGCCCGGGGAGCTGTTTTTT. Protein: CARSLGMPGELFF.